This T cell receptor beta chain was captured in a study of T-cell reconstitution after alpha-beta-depleted transplantation in children. Only a few counts were recorded for this clonotype. Molecular barcoding with unique molecular identifiers was used for the TCRbeta library. TCRdb reanalysed the PCR reads using MiXCR and keeps one entry per CDR3 protein. The repertoire holds over 400,000 distinct CDR3 sequences, around 13% seen once, with less than 6.5% in the top ten. The V end was cut by 0 bases, the J end by 8 bases, with 17 bases between. Germline V lookup: CDR1 KGHSH, CDR2 LQKENI. This CDR3 is built from 16 residues.

The material was PBMCs from the stem cell graft donor, obtained from the stem cell graft. The sequence came from a human donor who donated a stem cell graft to a child with combined immunodeficiency. The rearrangement uses TRBV18 and TRBJ2-1, with D maybe TRBD1 (6 bases). In DNA, the CDR3 is TGTGCCAGCTCACCACCTTCAGGCCGGGCAGGGGATGAGCAGTTCTTC. Amino acid sequence: CASSPPSGRAGDEQFF.